A selection of T cell receptor beta chains follows, all from one sample in a study of cytotoxic CD8 clonotypes in ibrutinib-treated CLL. TCRdb's copy holds only in-frame clones and misses some; the assay was immunoSEQ multiplex PCR. Of tens of thousands of clones listed, about two thirds were seen once; the top ten hold 13%. This specimen was PBMCs, taken after 12 months of ibrutinib treatment. The receptors stem from a human donor with chronic lymphocytic leukemia. CDR3s include the opening cysteine and the closing phenylalanine or tryptophan. The D gene is left open where the match is weak. The size entry is marked missing in some rows and otherwise reads once, few, many or a size class.

D: TRBD2; V: TRBV6-4; J: TRBJ2-1; size: -; CDR3: CASSDGTSGVNEQFF; DNA: TGTGCCAGCAGTGACGGGACTAGCGGGGTAAATGAGCAGTTCTTC
D: TRBD1; V: TRBV9; J: TRBJ2-7; size: -; CDR3: CASSTGTGQISYEQYF; DNA: TGTGCCAGCAGCACAGGGACAGGCCAAATCTCCTACGAGCAGTACTTC
D: -; V: TRBV28; J: TRBJ2-2; size: -; CDR3: CASSTSSGTPRTGELFF; DNA: TGTGCCAGCAGTACGTCCAGCGGGACACCTAGAACCGGGGAGCTGTTTTTT
D: TRBD1; V: TRBV18; J: TRBJ1-3; size: -; CDR3: CASSPRGQGTSGNTIYF; DNA: TGTGCCAGCTCACCACGGGGACAGGGTACCTCTGGAAACACCATATATTTT
D: TRBD2; V: TRBV19; J: TRBJ2-1; size: few; CDR3: CASSIFGSGAAPSSYNEQFF; DNA: TGTGCCAGTAGTATTTTCGGTAGCGGGGCGGCCCCAAGCTCCTACAATGAGCAGTTCTTC
D: TRBD1; V: TRBV6-6; J: TRBJ2-4; size: -; CDR3: CASSYTGENIQYF; DNA: TGTGCCAGCAGTTATACAGGGGAAAACATTCAGTACTTC
D: -; V: TRBV11-1; J: TRBJ1-5; size: -; CDR3: CASSLNAGDNQPQHF; DNA: TGTGCCAGCAGCTTAAACGCAGGGGACAATCAGCCCCAGCATTTT
D: -; V: TRBV18; J: TRBJ2-5; size: -; CDR3: CASSPGETQYF; DNA: TGTGCCAGCTCACCAGGAGAGACCCAGTACTTC
D: -; V: TRBV9; J: TRBJ2-1; size: -; CDR3: CASSGRRDSLFNEQFF; DNA: TGTGCCAGCAGCGGGCGACGGGACTCCCTTTTTAATGAGCAGTTCTTC
D: TRBD1; V: TRBV13; J: TRBJ1-2; size: -; CDR3: CASSTWDRGFSGYTF; DNA: TGTGCCAGCAGCACCTGGGACAGGGGGTTTAGCGGCTACACCTTC
D: -; V: TRBV9; J: TRBJ2-2; size: -; CDR3: CASSDSGGDVDTGELFF; DNA: TGTGCCAGCAGCGACTCCGGGGGCGACGTAGACACCGGGGAGCTGTTTTTT